The clone carrying this T cell receptor beta chain was seen once. The antigen is not known. This sample is part of a study of cytomegalovirus exposure and HLA in healthy donors. Study-wide findings and caveats: The HLA-A and HLA-B alleles of most subjects were reportedly predicted accurately from TCR beta sequences. When a later analysis was performed, an Asian-associated ancestry cluster reportedly had fewer N-insertions than the approximately 600-donor mean.

Germline CDR1 SGHAT, CDR2 FQNNGV. V trimming: 5 bases; J trimming: 2 bases; junction bases outside the gene matches: 5. CDR3 length equals 15 residues. A multiplex PCR was run with 60 Vbeta primers and 13 Jbeta primers. Some clones are missing from TCRdb's copy, which holds only in-frame ones; the method was immunoSEQ multiplex PCR. The sample comprises 120,000 or so clones, around 80% of which are singletons, and 2% to 2.5% rests with the top ten. The chain links TRBV11-2 to TRBJ2-5; 10 nucleotides agree with TRBD2. Sequencing used PBMCs. The sequence was collected from a man between 18 and 35 years old in good health and CMV-seronegative. The CDR3 sequence is CASSLLSGGQETQYF. CDR3 DNA: TGTGCCAGCAGCCTCCTTAGCGGGGGGCAAGAGACCCAGTACTTC.